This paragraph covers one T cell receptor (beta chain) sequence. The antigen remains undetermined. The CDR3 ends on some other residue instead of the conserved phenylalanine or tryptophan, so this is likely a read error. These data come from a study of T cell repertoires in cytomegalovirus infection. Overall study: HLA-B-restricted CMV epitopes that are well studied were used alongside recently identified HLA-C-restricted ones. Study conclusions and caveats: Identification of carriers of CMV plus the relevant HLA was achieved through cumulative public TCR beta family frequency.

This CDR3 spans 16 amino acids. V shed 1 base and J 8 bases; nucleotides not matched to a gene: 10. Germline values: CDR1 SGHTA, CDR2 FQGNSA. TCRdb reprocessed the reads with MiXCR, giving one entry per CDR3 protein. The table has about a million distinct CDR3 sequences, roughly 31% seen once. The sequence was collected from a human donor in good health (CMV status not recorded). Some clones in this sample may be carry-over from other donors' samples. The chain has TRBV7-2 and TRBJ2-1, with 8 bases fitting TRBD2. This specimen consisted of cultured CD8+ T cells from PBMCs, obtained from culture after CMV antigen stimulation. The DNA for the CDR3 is TGTGCCAGCAGCTTAGATGCGGGGGGTGGTTATTATGAGCAGTTCTCC. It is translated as CASSLDAGGGYYEQFS.